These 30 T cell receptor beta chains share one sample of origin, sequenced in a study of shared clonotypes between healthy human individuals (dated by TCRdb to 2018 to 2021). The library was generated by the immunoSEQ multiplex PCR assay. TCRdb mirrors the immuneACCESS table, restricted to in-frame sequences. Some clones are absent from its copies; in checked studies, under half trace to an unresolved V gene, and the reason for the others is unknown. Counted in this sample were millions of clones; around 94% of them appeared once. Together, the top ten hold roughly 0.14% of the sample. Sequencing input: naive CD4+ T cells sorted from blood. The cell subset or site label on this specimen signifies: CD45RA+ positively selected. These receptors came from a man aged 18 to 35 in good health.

The CDR3 DNA is TGTGCCAGCAGTTACTCCGGTGAGCAGTTCTTC. The encoded protein is CASSYSGEQFF. The chain links TRBV6-6 to TRBJ2-1, with D uncertain. CDR3 length equals 11 residues. V lost 0 bases to trimming and J lost 9 bases, with 3 bases between them. Looked up from germline, CDR1 is MNHNY and CDR2 is SVGAGI (reference sequence).

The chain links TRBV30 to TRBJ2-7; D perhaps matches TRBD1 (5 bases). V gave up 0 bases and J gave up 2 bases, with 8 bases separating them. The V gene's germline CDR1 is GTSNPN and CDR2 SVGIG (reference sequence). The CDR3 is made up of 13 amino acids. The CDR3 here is CAWSVTRAYEQYF. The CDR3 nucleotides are TGTGCCTGGAGTGTAACCAGGGCCTACGAGCAGTACTTC.

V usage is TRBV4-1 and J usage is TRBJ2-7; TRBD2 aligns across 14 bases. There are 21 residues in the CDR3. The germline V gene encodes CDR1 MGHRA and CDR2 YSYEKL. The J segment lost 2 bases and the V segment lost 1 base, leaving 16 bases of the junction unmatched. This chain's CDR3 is CASSQGIPSGLAGAAAYEQYF. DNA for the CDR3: TGCGCCAGCAGCCAAGGAATACCCTCGGGACTAGCGGGGGCCGCAGCCTACGAGCAGTACTTC.

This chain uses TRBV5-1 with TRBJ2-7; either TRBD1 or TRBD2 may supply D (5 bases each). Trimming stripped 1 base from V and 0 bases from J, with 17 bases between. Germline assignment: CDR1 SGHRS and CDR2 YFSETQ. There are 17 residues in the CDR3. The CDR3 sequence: CASSLMGTGTLSYEQYF. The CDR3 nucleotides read TGCGCCAGCAGCTTGATGGGAACCGGGACCCTCTCCTACGAGCAGTACTTC.

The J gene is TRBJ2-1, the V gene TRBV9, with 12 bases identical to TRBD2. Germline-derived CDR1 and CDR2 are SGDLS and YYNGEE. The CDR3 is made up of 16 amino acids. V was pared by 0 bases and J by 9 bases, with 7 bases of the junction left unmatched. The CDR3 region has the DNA TGTGCCAGCAGCGTAGAACTAGCGGGGGGCCCCCCTGAGCAGTTCTTC. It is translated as CASSVELAGGPPEQFF.

The CDR3 coding sequence is TGTGCCAGCAGCCTAAATACAGGCAGCCCTAGCACAGATACGCAGTATTTT. Protein sequence: CASSLNTGSPSTDTQYF. This chain uses TRBV13 with TRBJ2-3; tentatively, D is TRBD1 (5 bases). This CDR3 contains 17 residues. The V and J ends lost 5 bases and 0 bases respectively, with 18 bases between them. Germline V gene lookup returns CDR1 PRHDT and CDR2 FYEKMQ (reference sequence). The full variable domain, with the rest looked up from reference TRBV13 and TRBJ2-3, is AAGVIQSPRHLIKEKRETATLKCYPIPRHDTVYWYQQGPGQDPQFLISFYEKMQSDKGSIPDRFSAQQFSDYHSELNMSSLELGDSALYFCASSLNTGSPSTDTQYFGPGTRLTVL.

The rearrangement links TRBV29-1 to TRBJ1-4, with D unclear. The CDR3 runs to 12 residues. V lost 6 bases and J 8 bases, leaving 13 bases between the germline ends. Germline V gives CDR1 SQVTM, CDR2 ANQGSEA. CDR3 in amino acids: CSVRVSKEKLFF. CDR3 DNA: TGCAGCGTCCGAGTAAGTAAGGAAAAACTGTTTTTT.

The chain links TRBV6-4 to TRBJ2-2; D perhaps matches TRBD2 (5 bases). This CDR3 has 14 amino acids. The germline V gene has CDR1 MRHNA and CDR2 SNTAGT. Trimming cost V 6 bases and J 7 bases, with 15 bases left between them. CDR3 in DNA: TGTGCCAGCAGACCGGGATCAGGTGGCGGGGAGCTGTTTTTT. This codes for CASRPGSGGGELFF.

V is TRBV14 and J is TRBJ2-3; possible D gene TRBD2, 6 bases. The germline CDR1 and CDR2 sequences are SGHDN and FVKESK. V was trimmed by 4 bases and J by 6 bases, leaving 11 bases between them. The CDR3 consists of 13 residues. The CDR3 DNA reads TGTGCCAGCAGCCCAGTCGGGACTGATACGCAGTATTTT. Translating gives CASSPVGTDTQYF.

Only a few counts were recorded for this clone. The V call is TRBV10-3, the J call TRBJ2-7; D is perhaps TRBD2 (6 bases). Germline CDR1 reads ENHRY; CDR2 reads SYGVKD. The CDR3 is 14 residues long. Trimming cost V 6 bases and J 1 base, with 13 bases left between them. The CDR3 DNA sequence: TGTGCCATCAGGTGGAGGGAAGGATCCTACGAGCAGTACTTC. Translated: CAIRWREGSYEQYF.

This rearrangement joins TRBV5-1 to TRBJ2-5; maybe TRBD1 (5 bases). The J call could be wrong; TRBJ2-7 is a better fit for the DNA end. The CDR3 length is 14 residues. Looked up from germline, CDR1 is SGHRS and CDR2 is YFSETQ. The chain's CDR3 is CASSLEQGSHEQYF. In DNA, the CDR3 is TGCGCCAGCAGCTTGGAGCAGGGAAGCCACGAGCAGTACTTC.

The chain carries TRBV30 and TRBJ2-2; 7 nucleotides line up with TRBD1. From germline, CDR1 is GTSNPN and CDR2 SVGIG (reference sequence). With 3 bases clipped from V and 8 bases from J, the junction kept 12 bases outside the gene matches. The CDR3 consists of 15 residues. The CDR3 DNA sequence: TGTGCCTGGAGAGTTCAGGGGGTAACGGCAGGGGAGCTGTTTTTT. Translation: CAWRVQGVTAGELFF.

For the CDR3, the DNA is TGCGCCAGCAGCCAAGTTGGGGGGCTGAGTGAAAAACTGTTTTTT. It is translated as CASSQVGGLSEKLFF. The chain links TRBV4-1 to TRBJ1-4; D possibly corresponds to TRBD1 (6 bases). The CDR3 runs 15 residues. V lost 1 base, J lost 7 bases, and 13 bases lay in between. Germline-derived CDR1 and CDR2 are MGHRA and YSYEKL.

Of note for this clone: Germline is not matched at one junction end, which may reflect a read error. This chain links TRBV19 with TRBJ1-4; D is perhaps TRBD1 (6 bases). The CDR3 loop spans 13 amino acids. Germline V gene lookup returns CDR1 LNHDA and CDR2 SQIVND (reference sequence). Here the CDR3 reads CASSTSRQGTLLF. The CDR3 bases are TGTGCCAGTAGTACTAGTCGGCAGGGGACTCTCCTTTTT.

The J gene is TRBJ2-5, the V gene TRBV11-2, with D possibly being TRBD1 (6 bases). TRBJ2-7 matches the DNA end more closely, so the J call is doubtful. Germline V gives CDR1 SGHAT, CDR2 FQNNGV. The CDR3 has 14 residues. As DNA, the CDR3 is TGTGCCAGCAGCCAACAGGGTCGCTTTAACGAGCAGTACTTC. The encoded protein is CASSQQGRFNEQYF.

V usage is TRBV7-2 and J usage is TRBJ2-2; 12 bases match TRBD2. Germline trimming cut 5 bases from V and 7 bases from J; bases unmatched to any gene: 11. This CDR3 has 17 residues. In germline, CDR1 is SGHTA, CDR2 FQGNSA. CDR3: CASSTRLAGAGVGELFF. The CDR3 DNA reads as TGTGCCAGCAGCACTAGACTAGCGGGGGCGGGAGTCGGGGAGCTGTTTTTT. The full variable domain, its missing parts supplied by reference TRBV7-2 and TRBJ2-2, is GAGVSQSPSNKVTEKGKDVELRCDPISGHTALYWYRQSLGQGLEFLIYFQGNSAPDKSGLPSDRFSAERTGGSVSTLTIQRTQQEDSAVYLCASSTRLAGAGVGELFFGEGSRLTVL.

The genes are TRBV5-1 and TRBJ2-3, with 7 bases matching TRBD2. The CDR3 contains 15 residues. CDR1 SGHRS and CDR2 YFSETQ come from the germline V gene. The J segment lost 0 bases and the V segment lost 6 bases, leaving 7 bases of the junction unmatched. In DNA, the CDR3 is TGCGCCAGCAAGTCTAGCGGCATTAGCACAGATACGCAGTATTTT. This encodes CASKSSGISTDTQYF.

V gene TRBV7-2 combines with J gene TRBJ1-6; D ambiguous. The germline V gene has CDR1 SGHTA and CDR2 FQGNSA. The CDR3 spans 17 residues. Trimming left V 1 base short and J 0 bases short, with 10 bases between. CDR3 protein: CASSLEPPSSYNSPLHF. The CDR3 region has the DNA TGTGCCAGCAGCTTAGAGCCTCCGAGCTCCTATAATTCACCCCTCCACTTT.

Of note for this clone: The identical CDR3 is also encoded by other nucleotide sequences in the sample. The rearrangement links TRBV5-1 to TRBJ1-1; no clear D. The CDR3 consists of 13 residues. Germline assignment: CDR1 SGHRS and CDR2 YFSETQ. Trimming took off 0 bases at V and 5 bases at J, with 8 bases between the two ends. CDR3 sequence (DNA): TGCGCCAGCAGCTTGGCACTAGGGACTGAAGCTTTCTTT. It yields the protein CASSLALGTEAFF.

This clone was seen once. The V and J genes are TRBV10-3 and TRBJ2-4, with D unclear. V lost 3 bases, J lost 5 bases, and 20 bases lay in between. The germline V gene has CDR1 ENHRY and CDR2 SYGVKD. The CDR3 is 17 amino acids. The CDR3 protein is CAISEGRDTRRENIQYF. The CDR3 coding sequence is TGTGCCATCAGTGAAGGGCGAGACACTCGTAGGGAAAACATTCAGTACTTC.

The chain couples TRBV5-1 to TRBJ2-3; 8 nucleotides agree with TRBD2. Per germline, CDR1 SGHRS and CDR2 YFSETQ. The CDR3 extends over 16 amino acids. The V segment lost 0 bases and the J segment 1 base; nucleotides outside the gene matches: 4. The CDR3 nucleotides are TGCGCCAGCAGCTTGGTTTGGCGGGGGGGCACAGATACGCAGTATTTT. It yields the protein CASSLVWRGGTDTQYF. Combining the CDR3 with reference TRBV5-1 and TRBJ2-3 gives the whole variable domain KAGVTQTPRYLIKTRGQQVTLSCSPISGHRSVSWYQQTPGQGLQFLFEYFSETQRNKGNFPGRFSGRQFSNSRSEMNVSTLELGDSALYLCASSLVWRGGTDTQYFGPGTRLTVL.

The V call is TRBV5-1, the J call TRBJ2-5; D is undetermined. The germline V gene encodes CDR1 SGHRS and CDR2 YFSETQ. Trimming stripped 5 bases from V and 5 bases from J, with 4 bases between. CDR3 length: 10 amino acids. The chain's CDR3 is CASRSETQYF. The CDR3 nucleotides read TGCGCCAGCAGATCGGAGACCCAGTACTTC.

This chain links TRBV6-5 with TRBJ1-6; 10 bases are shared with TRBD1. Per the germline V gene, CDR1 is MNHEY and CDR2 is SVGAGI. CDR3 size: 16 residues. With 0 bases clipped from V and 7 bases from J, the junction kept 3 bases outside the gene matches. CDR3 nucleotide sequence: TGTGCCAGCAGTTACTCGGGACAGGGGCCCAATTCACCCCTCCACTTT. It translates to CASSYSGQGPNSPLHF.

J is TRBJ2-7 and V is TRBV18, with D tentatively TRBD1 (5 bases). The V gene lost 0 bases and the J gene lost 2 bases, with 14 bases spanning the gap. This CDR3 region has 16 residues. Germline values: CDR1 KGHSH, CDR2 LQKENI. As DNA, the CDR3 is TGTGCCAGCTCACCACCCAGAACAGGTAAAACCTACGAGCAGTACTTC. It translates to CASSPPRTGKTYEQYF.

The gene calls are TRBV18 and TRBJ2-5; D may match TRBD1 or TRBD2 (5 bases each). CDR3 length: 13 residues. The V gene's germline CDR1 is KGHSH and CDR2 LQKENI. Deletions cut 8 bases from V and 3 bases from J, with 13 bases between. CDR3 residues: CASTRDAKETQYF. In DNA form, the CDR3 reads TGTGCCAGCACCAGGGACGCAAAAGAGACCCAGTACTTC.

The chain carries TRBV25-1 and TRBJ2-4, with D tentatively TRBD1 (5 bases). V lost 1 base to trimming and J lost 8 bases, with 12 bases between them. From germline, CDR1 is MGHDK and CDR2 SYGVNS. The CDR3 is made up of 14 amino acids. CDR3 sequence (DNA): TGTGCCAGCAGTGAATTTGGCAGGGATGACATTCAGTACTTC. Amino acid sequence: CASSEFGRDDIQYF.

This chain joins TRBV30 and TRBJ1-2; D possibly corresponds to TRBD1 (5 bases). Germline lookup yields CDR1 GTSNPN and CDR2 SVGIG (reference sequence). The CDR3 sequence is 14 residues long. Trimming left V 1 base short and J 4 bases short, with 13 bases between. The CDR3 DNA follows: TGTGCCTGGAGTGGGCAGGGCCCCCTCTATGGCTACACCTTC. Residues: CAWSGQGPLYGYTF.

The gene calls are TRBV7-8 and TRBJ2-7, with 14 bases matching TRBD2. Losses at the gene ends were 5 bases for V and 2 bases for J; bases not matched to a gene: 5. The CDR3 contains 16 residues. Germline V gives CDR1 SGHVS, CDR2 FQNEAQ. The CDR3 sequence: CASSISGLAGAYEQYF. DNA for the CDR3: TGTGCCAGCAGCATATCGGGACTAGCGGGGGCCTACGAGCAGTACTTC.

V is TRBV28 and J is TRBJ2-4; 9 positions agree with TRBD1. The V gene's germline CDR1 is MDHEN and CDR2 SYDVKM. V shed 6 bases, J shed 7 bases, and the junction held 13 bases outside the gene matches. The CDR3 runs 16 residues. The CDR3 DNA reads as TGTGCCAGCAGCCAGACAACCCTGACAGGGGGTAACATTCAGTACTTC. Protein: CASSQTTLTGGNIQYF.

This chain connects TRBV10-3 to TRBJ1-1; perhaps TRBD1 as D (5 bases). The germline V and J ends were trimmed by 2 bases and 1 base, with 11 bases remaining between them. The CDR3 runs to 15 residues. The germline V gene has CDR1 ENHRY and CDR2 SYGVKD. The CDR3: CAISEMSRANTEAFF. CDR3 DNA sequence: TGTGCCATCAGTGAGATGAGCAGGGCGAACACTGAAGCTTTCTTT.